Shown below are 20 T cell receptor beta chains from a single sample sequenced in a study of T cells after yellow fever vaccination. From the 5' RACE reads, TCRdb called clonotypes with MiXCR, one entry per CDR3 protein. The sample consists of about 340,000 distinct CDR3 sequences, 8.7% of them appearing once. The specimen was PBMCs, collected on the day of the first yellow fever vaccination. These receptors all come from a man between 18 and 35 years old who received the YFV17D yellow fever vaccine.

This clonotype was seen more than once but under ten times. The chain joins TRBV6-5 to TRBJ1-5; 7 bases match TRBD1. Germline V gene data show CDR1 as MNHEY and CDR2 as SVGAGI. J was trimmed by 9 bases and V by 6 bases; bases with no gene match: 5. This CDR3 is 12 amino acids long. The DNA of the CDR3 is TGTGCCAGCAGCGACAGGGTCGGGCCCCAGCATTTT. Translated, it gives CASSDRVGPQHF.

This clonotype has a handful of counts. The gene calls are TRBV29-1 and TRBJ2-3; D tentatively reads TRBD1 or TRBD2 (6 bases each). This CDR3 comprises 13 residues. V lost 6 bases and J 6 bases, leaving 16 bases between the germline ends. Looked up from germline, CDR1 is SQVTM and CDR2 is ANQGSEA. CDR3 sequence (DNA): TGCAGCGTGTGGGGGGCGGGCGGGGATACGCAGTATTTT. Translated, it gives CSVWGAGGDTQYF.

This clonotype has just a few counts. The gene calls are TRBV20-1 and TRBJ2-7; no firm D call. Germline loops: CDR1 DFQATT, CDR2 SNEGSKA (reference sequence). V lost 6 bases to trimming and J lost 0 bases, with 9 bases between them. The CDR3 runs to 12 residues. CDR3 coding DNA: TGCAGTGCGAGGATGAGCTCCTACGAGCAGTACGTC. It codes for CSARMSSYEQYV.

The chain combines TRBV6-2 or TRBV6-3 with TRBJ2-7; tentative D call: TRBD1 (5 bases). The CDR3 has 14 residues. V was cut by 7 bases and J by 3 bases, with 16 bases left in between. Per germline, CDR1 MNHEY and CDR2 SVGEGT. The CDR3 region is CASILGWGSYEQYF. CDR3 DNA sequence: TGTGCCAGCATATTAGGGTGGGGCAGCTACGAGCAGTACTTC.

There are a few counts of this clonotype. The chain recombines TRBV20-1 with TRBJ2-1; 9 bases agree with TRBD1. This CDR3 is 14 amino acids long. Looked up from germline, CDR1 is DFQATT and CDR2 is SNEGSKA (reference sequence). V shed 5 bases and J 7 bases; nucleotides not matched to a gene: 9. The CDR3 DNA is TGCAGTGCTGTTTCCGGGACAGGGAGTAATGAGCAGTTCTTC. Amino acids: CSAVSGTGSNEQFF.

There are a few counts of this clonotype. CDR3 in DNA: TGTGCCAGCAGTTATAAGGACGACGTGAGGGCAAAACTGTTTTTT. Translation: CASSYKDDVRAKLFF. The chain employs TRBV6-5 and TRBJ1-4; D is ambiguous. The V end was cut by 3 bases, the J end by 10 bases, with 18 bases between. CDR1 and CDR2 (germline): MNHEY, SVGAGI. The CDR3 contains 15 residues.

This clonotype was recorded a few times. The chain carries TRBV4-3 and TRBJ2-3; 8 positions agree with TRBD2. V was pared by 2 bases and J by 5 bases, with 12 bases of the junction left unmatched. The CDR3 is made up of 17 amino acids. Germline V gene data show CDR1 as LGHNA and CDR2 as YSLEER. CDR3 residues: CASSQQPGGAGGDTQYF. The CDR3, as DNA: TGCGCCAGCAGCCAACAGCCGGGGGGGGCCGGTGGAGATACGCAGTATTTT.

A few counts support this clonotype. This chain uses TRBV4-2 with TRBJ1-2, with 9 bases matching TRBD1. Trimming removed 4 bases from V and 4 bases from J; junction bases left unmatched: 10. The germline gives CDR1 LGHNA, CDR2 YNFKEQ. There are 16 residues in the CDR3. CDR3 bases: TGTGCCAGCAGCCGCCAGAACAGGGGGCGGACCTATGGCTACACCTTC. Translating it yields CASSRQNRGRTYGYTF.

This clonotype was seen only a few times. The chain is built from TRBV19 and TRBJ1-1, with a weak D call TRBD1 (5 bases). This CDR3 has 15 residues. V dropped 7 bases and J dropped 4 bases, with 19 bases sitting between them. CDR1 and CDR2 from the germline V gene are LNHDA and SQIVND (reference sequence). The CDR3 here is CASIQGFFDPTEAFF. The CDR3 nucleotides read TGTGCCAGTATTCAGGGTTTCTTCGACCCCACTGAAGCTTTCTTT.

This clonotype was seen more than once but under ten times. The V call is TRBV6-1, the J call TRBJ1-1; no reliable D call. The V and J ends lost 5 bases and 4 bases respectively, with 8 bases between them. Germline V gives CDR1 MNHNS, CDR2 SASEGT. This CDR3 spans 12 amino acids. CDR3 amino acids: CASSTLSTEAFF. The DNA of the CDR3 is TGTGCCAGCAGTACACTCTCCACTGAAGCTTTCTTT.

V is TRBV5-1 and J is TRBJ2-5; possible D gene TRBD2, 6 bases. The CDR3 loop spans 15 amino acids. With 0 bases removed from V and 2 bases from J, the gap between germline ends came to 11 bases. The germline V gene encodes CDR1 SGHRS and CDR2 YFSETQ. The CDR3 spells CASSLGEAGQETQYF. In nucleotides, the CDR3 is TGCGCCAGCAGCTTGGGCGAGGCGGGACAAGAGACCCAGTACTTC.

This clonotype was recorded a few times. The gene calls are TRBV20-1 and TRBJ1-1; TRBD1 matches at 8 bases. Germline V lookup: CDR1 DFQATT, CDR2 SNEGSKA (reference sequence). Trimming took 5 bases from V and 5 from J; bases not matched to a gene: 7. The CDR3 extends over 13 amino acids. CDR3 bases: TGCAGTGCTCGGACAGGGTTAGGGACTGAAGCTTTCTTT. Translation: CSARTGLGTEAFF.

This clonotype was picked up many times. The rearrangement uses TRBV5-1 and TRBJ1-5; no clear D. The CDR3 contains 14 residues. From germline, CDR1 is SGHRS and CDR2 YFSETQ. V lost 0 bases and J lost 9, with 13 bases in between. CDR3 loop: CASSLAGDVGPQHF. CDR3 in DNA: TGCGCCAGCAGCTTGGCAGGTGATGTTGGGCCCCAGCATTTT.

This clonotype was observed at least ten times. The V and J genes are TRBV20-1 and TRBJ1-6; 7 bases are a match to TRBD1. Trimming cost V 4 bases and J 6 bases; bases outside gene matches: 9. In germline, CDR1 is DFQATT, CDR2 SNEGSKA (reference sequence). This CDR3 comprises 15 residues. The CDR3 region is CSAIFSTGINSPLHF. The DNA of the CDR3 is TGCAGTGCTATTTTCTCGACAGGGATTAATTCACCCCTCCACTTT.

This clonotype was counted between two and nine times. This chain joins TRBV7-3 and TRBJ1-6; D gene uncertain. V lost 4 bases, J lost 10 bases, and 11 bases lay in between. The V gene's germline CDR1 is SGHTA and CDR2 FQGTGA. The CDR3 runs to 13 residues. The CDR3: CASSSARGSPLHF. CDR3 sequence (DNA): TGTGCCAGCAGCTCCGCGAGAGGGTCACCCCTCCACTTT.

This rearrangement joins TRBV12-3 or TRBV12-4 to TRBJ1-5; TRBD1 aligns across 7 bases. The CDR3 has 15 amino acids. The V and J ends lost 6 bases and 7 bases, in that order; junction bases with no gene match: 12. The CDR3 loop is CASRHADRAGQPQHF. The CDR3 DNA is TGTGCCAGCAGACACGCCGACAGGGCGGGCCAGCCCCAGCATTTT.

The table lists this clonotype with a few counts. The chain couples TRBV4-3 to TRBJ2-1; 7 positions agree with TRBD1. J gave up 6 bases and V 4 bases, and 6 bases lay outside the gene matches. Germline V CDR1 and CDR2: LGHNA, YSLEER. The CDR3 is 14 amino acids. CDR3 nucleotide sequence: TGCGCCAGCAGCCCCGGGACAGCCTCCAATGAGCAGTTCTTC. Translation gives CASSPGTASNEQFF.

The chain combines TRBV18 with TRBJ1-2; D ambiguous. This CDR3 spans 13 amino acids. Germline V gene lookup returns CDR1 KGHSH and CDR2 LQKENI. With 3 bases removed from V and 3 bases from J, the gap between germline ends came to 8 bases. As DNA, the CDR3 is TGTGCCAGCTCACCGGGTCCCGACTATGGCTACACCTTC. Its translation: CASSPGPDYGYTF.

This clonotype was picked up a small number of times. The CDR3 sequence is CASSSIRQGGTEAFF. The DNA for the CDR3 is TGTGCCAGCAGTTCCATCCGACAGGGAGGCACTGAAGCTTTCTTT. The chain has TRBV6-5 and TRBJ1-1; TRBD1 agrees at 7 bases. V trimming: 4 bases; J trimming: 4 bases; junction bases outside the gene matches: 9. Germline V gene sequence: CDR1 MNHEY, CDR2 SVGAGI. This CDR3 comprises 15 residues.

This clonotype occurred a few times. The chain carries TRBV20-1 and TRBJ2-4, with D possibly being TRBD1 or TRBD2 (5 bases each). CDR3 length: 14 residues. CDR1 DFQATT and CDR2 SNEGSKA come from the germline V gene (reference sequence). V lost 3 bases to trimming and J lost 4 bases, with 13 bases between them. CDR3 residues: CSARGPQVKNIQYF. As DNA, the CDR3 is TGCAGTGCTAGGGGACCTCAGGTGAAAAACATTCAGTACTTC.